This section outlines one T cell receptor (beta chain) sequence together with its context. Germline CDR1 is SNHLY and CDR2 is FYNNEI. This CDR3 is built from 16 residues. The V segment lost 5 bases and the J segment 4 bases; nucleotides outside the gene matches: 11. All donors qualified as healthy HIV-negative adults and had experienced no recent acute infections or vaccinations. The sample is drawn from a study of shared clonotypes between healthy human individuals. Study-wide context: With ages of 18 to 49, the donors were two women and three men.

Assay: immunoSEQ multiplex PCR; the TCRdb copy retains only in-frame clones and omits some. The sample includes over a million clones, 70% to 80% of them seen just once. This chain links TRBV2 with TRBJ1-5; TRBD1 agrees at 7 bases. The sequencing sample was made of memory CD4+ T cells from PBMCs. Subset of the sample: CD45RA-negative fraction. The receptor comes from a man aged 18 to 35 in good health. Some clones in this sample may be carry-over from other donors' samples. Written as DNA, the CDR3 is TGTGCCAGCAGTCGAAGCCTGACAGGGTGGAATCAGCCCCAGCATTTT. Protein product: CASSRSLTGWNQPQHF.